These 4 T cell receptor beta chains were all obtained from the same sample, sequenced in a study of glioma-infiltrating T cells. TCR alpha and beta CDR3 regions were amplified from RNA using iRepertoire nested multiplex PCR. Each CDR3 protein is one row after TCRdb ran MiXCR on the multiplex PCR reads. The data show over 130,000 distinct CDR3 sequences, about two fifths seen once. Sequenced: glioma tissue, nonneoplastic brain tissue, or PBMCs (not recorded which). Source of these receptors: a human donor with low-grade glioma or glioblastoma, undergoing nonglioma brain surgery, or in good health (not recorded which).

The V gene is TRBV20-1, the J gene TRBJ1-4; D gene ambiguous. CDR1 and CDR2 from the germline V gene are DFQATT and SNEGSKA (reference sequence). Trimming stripped 2 bases from V and 5 bases from J, with 15 bases between. The CDR3 extends over 15 amino acids. The CDR3 loop reads CSARRGMRLNEKLFF. The CDR3 nucleotides read TGCAGTGCTAGAAGAGGGATGCGGTTGAATGAAAAACTGTTTTTT.

This clonotype turned up a few times. The V gene is TRBV7-9, the J gene TRBJ2-1; 9 bases line up with TRBD2. The CDR3 consists of 16 residues. V lost 5 bases, J lost 5 bases, and 10 bases stayed unmatched. Germline-derived CDR1 and CDR2 are SEHNR and FQNEAQ (reference sequence). CDR3 DNA: TGTGCCAGCAGCACGACGCGGGGGGGCTCGGACAATGAGCAGTTCTTC. Protein: CASSTTRGGSDNEQFF.

The rearrangement uses TRBV3-1 and TRBJ2-7, with D possibly TRBD2 on 5 matching bases. The CDR3 runs 15 residues. The V gene lost 1 base and the J gene lost 7 bases, with 17 bases spanning the gap. Germline V gene sequence: CDR1 LGHDT, CDR2 YNNKEL (reference sequence). DNA of the CDR3: TGTGCCAGCAGCCAAGCGCGGGTCCCCGGCGGGGAGCAGTACTTC. Protein product: CASSQARVPGGEQYF.

Ten or more counts support this clonotype. V and J are TRBV28 and TRBJ2-3; 10 nucleotides match TRBD1. Germline V gives CDR1 MDHEN, CDR2 SYDVKM. The CDR3 is made up of 14 amino acids. Losses at the gene ends were 3 bases for V and 5 bases for J; bases not matched to a gene: 2. The CDR3 reads CASSFRDRGDTQYF. The CDR3 DNA follows: TGTGCCAGCAGTTTCCGGGACAGGGGAGATACGCAGTATTTT.